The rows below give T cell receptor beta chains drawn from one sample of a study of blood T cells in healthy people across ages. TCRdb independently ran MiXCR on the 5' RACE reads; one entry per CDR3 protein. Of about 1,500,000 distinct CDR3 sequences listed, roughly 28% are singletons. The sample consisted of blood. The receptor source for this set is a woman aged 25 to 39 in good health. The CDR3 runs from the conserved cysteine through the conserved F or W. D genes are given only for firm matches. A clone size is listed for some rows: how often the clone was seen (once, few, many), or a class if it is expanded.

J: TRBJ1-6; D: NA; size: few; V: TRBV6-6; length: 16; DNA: TGTGCCAGCAGTACGGCGGGGAGCTCCTATAATTCACCCCTCCACTTT; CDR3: CASSTAGSSYNSPLHF
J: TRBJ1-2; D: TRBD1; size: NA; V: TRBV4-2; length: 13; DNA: TGTGCCAGCAGCCAAGGAGGGGGCAATGGCTACACCTTC; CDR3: CASSQGGGNGYTF
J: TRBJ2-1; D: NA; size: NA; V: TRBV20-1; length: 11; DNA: TGCAGTGCGAATCCCAATGAGGAGCAGTTCTTC; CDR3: CSANPNEEQFF
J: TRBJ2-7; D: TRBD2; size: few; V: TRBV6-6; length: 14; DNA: TGTGCCAGCAGTTACGGCGGGAGGGGCTACGAGCAGTACTTC; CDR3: CASSYGGRGYEQYF
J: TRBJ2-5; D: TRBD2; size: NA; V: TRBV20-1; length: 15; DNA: TGCAGTGCTAAGGGGAGTAGCGGGAGGGGAGAGACCCAGTACTTC; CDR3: CSAKGSSGRGETQYF
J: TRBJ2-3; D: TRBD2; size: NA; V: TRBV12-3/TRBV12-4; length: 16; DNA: TGTGCCAGCAGTTTATGGGCTAGCGGGGAGACAGATACGCAGTATTTT; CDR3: CASSLWASGETDTQYF
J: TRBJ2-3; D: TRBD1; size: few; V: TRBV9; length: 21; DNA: TGTGCCAGCAGCGTCCCCCCCAAGTCGGGCGTGAGACAGGGTGGCACAGATACGCAGTATTTT; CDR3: CASSVPPKSGVRQGGTDTQYF
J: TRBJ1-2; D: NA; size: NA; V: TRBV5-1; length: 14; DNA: TGCGCCAGCAGCTTGGACGCGGGTGTTGGTGGCTACACCTTC; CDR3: CASSLDAGVGGYTF
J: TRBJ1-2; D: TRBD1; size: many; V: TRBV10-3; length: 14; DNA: TGTGCCATCAGTGAGTCGGGGACAGACTATGGCTACACCTTC; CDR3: CAISESGTDYGYTF
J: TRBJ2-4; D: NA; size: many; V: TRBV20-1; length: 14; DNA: TGCAGTGCTAGAACACAGCTAGCCAAAAACATTCAGTACTTC; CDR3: CSARTQLAKNIQYF
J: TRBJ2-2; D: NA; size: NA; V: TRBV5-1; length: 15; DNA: TGCGCCAGCAGCTTGCAAGGTCCGCACACCGGGGAGCTGTTTTTT; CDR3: CASSLQGPHTGELFF
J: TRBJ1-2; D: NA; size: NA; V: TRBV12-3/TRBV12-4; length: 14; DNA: TGTGCCAGCAGTTTAGTCAGGGGTTTGCTTGGCTACACCTTC; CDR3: CASSLVRGLLGYTF
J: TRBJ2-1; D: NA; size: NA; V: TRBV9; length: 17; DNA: TGTGCCAGCAGCTTCCCGAGTGAGGACCTCCCTCACAATGAGCAGTTCTTC; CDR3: CASSFPSEDLPHNEQFF
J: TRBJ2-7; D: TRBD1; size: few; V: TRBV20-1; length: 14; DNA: TGCAGTGCTAGAGATGGGACAGGGGCTTACGAGCAGTACTTC; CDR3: CSARDGTGAYEQYF
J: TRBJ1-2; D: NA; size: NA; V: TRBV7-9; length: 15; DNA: TGTGCCAGCAGCGTTACCCTTGGCCAGCCCCAAGGCTACACCTTC; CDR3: CASSVTLGQPQGYTF